This TCR beta chain was obtained from a study of T cells in localized non-small cell lung cancer. In germline, CDR1 is WSHSY, CDR2 SAAADI. V gave up 2 bases and J gave up 1 base; unmatched junction bases: 10. This CDR3 spans 17 amino acids. Findings and caveats of the study: Because sequencing included only one region (of the tumor), heterogeneity remains possible. Adjacent lung was found to contain a median roughly 60 of the top 100 tumor clones.

Assay used: immunoSEQ multiplex PCR; TCRdb lists only in-frame clones, some missing. This table holds 1,500 to 2,500 clones, approximately 21% found once. This clone is a singleton in its sample. Its antigen is not identified. The gene calls are TRBV10-2 and TRBJ1-1; 7 bases are a match to TRBD1. The source was normal lung tissue next to the tumor, collected before any cancer treatment. This TCR was sampled from a woman aged 35-75 years with stage I lung adenocarcinoma. The CDR3 loop is CASSEPRGGGRNTEAFF. The CDR3 region has the DNA TGCGCCAGCAGTGAGCCGAGAGGAGGGGGCAGGAACACTGAAGCTTTCTTT.